This T cell receptor (beta chain) comes out of a study of shared clonotypes between healthy human individuals. Subsets obtained from CD4+ cells comprised CD45RA+ naive and CD45RA-negative memory cells. The CDR3 totals 18 residues. Per the germline V gene, CDR1 is LNHDA and CDR2 is SQIVND (reference sequence). After removal of 5 bases from V and 4 bases from J, the junction contained 15 bases not matched to a gene. The table came from immunoSEQ multiplex PCR; TCRdb's copy has only in-frame clones and leaves some out. The profile shows 2 million to 2.5 million clones, almost 96% of them singletons. This rearrangement joins TRBV19 to TRBJ2-5; TRBD2 matches at 11 bases. This receptor was identified in a man between 18 and 35 years old in good health. Specimen: naive CD4+ T cells sorted from blood. Subset defined: CD45RA+ positively selected. The CDR3 sequence: CASSPGRLAGSVRETQYF. CDR3 in DNA: TGTGCCAGTAGTCCGGGCCGACTAGCGGGATCTGTAAGAGAGACCCAGTACTTC.